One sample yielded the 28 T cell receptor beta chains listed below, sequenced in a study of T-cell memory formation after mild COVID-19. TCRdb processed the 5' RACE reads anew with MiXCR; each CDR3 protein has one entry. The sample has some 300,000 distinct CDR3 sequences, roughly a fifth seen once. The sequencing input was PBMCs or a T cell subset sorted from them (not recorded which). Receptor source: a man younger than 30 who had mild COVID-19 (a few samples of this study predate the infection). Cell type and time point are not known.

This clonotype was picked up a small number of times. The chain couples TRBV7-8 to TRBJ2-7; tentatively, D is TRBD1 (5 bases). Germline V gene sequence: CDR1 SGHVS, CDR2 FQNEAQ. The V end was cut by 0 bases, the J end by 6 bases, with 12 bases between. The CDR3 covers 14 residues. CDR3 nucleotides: TGTGCCAGCAGCTTAGCGTCCAGGGTGGGCGAGCAGTACTTC. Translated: CASSLASRVGEQYF.

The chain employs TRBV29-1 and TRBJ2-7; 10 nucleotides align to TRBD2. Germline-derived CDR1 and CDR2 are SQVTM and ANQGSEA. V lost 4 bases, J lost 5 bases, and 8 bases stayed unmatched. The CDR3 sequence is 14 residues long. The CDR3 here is CSVAASGGINEQYF. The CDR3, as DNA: TGCAGCGTTGCGGCTAGCGGGGGTATAAACGAGCAGTACTTC.

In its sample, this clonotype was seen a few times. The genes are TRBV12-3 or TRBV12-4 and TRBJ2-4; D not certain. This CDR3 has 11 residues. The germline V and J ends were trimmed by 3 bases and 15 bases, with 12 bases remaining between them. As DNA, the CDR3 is TGTGCCAGCAGTTTGGGCCGAACACTGTACTTC. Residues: CASSLGRTLYF.

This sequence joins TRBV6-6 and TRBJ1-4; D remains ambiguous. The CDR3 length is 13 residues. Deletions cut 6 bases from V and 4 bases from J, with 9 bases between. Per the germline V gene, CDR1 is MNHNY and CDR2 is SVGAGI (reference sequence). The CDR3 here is CASRDGINEKLFF. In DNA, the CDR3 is TGTGCCAGCAGGGACGGAATTAATGAAAAACTGTTTTTT.

DNA for the CDR3: TGTGCCAGCAGTCCCCCCGGTTCGTATAATCAGCCCCAGCATTTT. Its translation: CASSPPGSYNQPQHF. V usage is TRBV12-3 or TRBV12-4 and J usage is TRBJ1-5; no reliable D call. V lost 5 bases to trimming and J lost 4 bases, with 15 bases between them. The CDR3 runs to 15 residues.

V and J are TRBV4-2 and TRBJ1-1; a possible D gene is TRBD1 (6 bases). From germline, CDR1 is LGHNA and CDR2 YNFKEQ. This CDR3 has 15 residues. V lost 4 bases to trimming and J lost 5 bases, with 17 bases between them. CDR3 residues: CASSRWNREGTEAFF. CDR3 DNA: TGTGCCAGCAGCCGGTGGAACAGGGAAGGAACTGAAGCTTTCTTT.

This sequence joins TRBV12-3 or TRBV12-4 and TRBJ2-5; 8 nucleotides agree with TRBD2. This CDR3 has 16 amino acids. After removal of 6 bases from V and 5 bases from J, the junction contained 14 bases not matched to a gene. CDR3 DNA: TGTGCCAGCAGACCCACGGCGGGGGGCCCTTCCGAGACCCAGTACTTC. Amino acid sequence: CASRPTAGGPSETQYF.

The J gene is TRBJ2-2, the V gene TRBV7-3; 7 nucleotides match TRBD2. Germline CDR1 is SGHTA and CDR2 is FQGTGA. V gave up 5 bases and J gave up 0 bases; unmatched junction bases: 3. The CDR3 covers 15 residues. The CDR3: CASSTSGTNTGELFF. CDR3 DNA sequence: TGTGCCAGCAGCACAAGCGGGACGAACACCGGGGAGCTGTTTTTT. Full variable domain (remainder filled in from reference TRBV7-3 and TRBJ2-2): GAGVSQTPSNKVTEKGKYVELRCDPISGHTALYWYRQSLGQGPEFLIYFQGTGAADDSGLPNDRFFAVRPEGSVSTLKIQRTERGDSAVYLCASSTSGTNTGELFFGEGSRLTVL.

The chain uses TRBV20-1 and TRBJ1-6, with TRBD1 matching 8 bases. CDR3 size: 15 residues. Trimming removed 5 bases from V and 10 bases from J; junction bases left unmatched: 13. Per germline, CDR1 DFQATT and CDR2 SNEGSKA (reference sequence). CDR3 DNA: TGCAGTGCTTCCCGGACAGGGAGGGAATCGTCACCCCTCCACTTT. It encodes CSASRTGRESSPLHF.

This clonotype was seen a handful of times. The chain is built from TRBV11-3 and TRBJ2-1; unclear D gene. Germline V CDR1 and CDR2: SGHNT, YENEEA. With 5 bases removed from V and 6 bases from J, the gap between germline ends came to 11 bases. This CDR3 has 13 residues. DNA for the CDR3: TGTGCCAGCAGCCGCCGTCTGGGCAATGAGCAGTTCTTC. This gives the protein CASSRRLGNEQFF.

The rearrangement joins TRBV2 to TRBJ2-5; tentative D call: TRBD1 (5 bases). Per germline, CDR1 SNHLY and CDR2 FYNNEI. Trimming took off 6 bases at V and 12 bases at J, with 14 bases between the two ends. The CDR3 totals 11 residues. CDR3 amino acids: CASSSDSPKYF. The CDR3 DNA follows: TGTGCCAGCAGCTCCGACAGCCCTAAGTACTTC.

CDR3: CASRERGDTEAFF. CDR3 sequence (DNA): TGCGCCAGCAGAGAACGAGGGGACACTGAAGCTTTCTTT. V and J are TRBV5-1 and TRBJ1-1; D is possibly TRBD1 (5 bases). Trimming pared 5 bases from V and 3 bases from J, leaving 11 bases between. CDR3 size: 13 residues. Germline V gene lookup returns CDR1 SGHRS and CDR2 YFSETQ.

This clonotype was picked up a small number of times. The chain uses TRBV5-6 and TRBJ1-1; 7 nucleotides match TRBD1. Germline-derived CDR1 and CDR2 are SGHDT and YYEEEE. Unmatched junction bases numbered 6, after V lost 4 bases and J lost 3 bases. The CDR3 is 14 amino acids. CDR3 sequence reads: CASSPDRRDTEAFF. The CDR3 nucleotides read TGTGCCAGCAGCCCGGACAGGAGGGACACTGAAGCTTTCTTT. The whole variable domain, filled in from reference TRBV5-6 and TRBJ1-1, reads DAGVTQSPTHLIKTRGQQVTLRCSPKSGHDTVSWYQQALGQGPQFIFQYYEEEERQRGNFPDRFSGHQFPNYSSELNVNALLLGDSALYLCASSPDRRDTEAFFGQGTRLTVV.

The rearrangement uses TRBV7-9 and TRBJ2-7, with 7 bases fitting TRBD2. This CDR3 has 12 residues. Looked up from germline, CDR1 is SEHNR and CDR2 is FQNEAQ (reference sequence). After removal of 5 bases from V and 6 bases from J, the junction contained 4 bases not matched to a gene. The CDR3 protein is CASSHGGSEQYV. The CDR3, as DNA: TGTGCCAGCAGCCACGGGGGGTCCGAGCAGTACGTC.

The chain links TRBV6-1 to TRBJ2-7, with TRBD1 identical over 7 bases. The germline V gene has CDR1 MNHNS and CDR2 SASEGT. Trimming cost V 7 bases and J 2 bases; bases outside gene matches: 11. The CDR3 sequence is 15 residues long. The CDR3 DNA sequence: TGTGCCAGCACCGGACGGACAGGATCCCCCTACGAGCAGTACGTC. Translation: CASTGRTGSPYEQYV.

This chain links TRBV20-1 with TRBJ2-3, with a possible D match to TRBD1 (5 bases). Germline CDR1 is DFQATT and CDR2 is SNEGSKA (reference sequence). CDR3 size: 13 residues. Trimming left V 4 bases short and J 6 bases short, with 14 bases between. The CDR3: CSAKDTFWDTQYF. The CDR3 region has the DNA TGCAGTGCTAAGGACACCTTCTGGGATACGCAGTATTTT.

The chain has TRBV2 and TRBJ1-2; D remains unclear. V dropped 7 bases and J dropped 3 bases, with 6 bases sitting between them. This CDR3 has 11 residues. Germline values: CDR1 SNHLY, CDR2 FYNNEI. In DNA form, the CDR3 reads TGTGCCAGCACAGTCGACTATGGCTACACCTTC. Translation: CASTVDYGYTF.

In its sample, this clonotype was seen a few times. The chain's CDR3 is CASSIQGAEGYTF. The CDR3 DNA reads as TGCGCCAGCAGTATTCAGGGGGCGGAAGGCTACACCTTC. The chain employs TRBV5-1 and TRBJ1-2; 8 bases agree with TRBD1. This CDR3 is built from 13 residues. The V and J ends lost 5 bases and 8 bases, in that order; junction bases with no gene match: 8. The germline gives CDR1 SGHRS, CDR2 YFSETQ.

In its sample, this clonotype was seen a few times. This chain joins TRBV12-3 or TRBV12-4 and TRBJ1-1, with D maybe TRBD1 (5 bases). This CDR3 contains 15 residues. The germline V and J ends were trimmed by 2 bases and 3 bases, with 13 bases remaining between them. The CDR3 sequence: CASSLPSRGYTEAFF. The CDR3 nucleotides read TGTGCCAGCAGTTTACCCTCCCGGGGGTACACTGAAGCTTTCTTT.

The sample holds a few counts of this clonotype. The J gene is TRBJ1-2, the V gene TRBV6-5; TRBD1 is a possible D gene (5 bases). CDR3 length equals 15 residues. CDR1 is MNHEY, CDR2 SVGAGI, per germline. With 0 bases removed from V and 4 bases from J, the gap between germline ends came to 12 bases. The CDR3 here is CASSYSTRVGYGYTF. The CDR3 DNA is TGTGCCAGCAGTTACTCGACCAGGGTGGGCTATGGCTACACCTTC.

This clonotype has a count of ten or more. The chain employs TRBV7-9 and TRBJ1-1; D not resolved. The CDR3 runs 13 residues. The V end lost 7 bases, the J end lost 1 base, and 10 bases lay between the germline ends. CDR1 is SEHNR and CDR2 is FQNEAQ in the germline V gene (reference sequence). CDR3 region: CASIKQPNTEAFF. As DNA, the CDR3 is TGTGCCAGCATTAAACAGCCGAACACTGAAGCTTTCTTT.

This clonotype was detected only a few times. The CDR3 DNA follows: TGTGCCAGCTCACCAGTGGCCCCCACTTCACCCCTCCACTTT. It codes for CASSPVAPTSPLHF. V gene TRBV18 combines with J gene TRBJ1-6; no definite D call. V was trimmed by 2 bases and J by 9 bases, leaving 11 bases between them. There are 14 residues in the CDR3. The germline V gene has CDR1 KGHSH and CDR2 LQKENI.

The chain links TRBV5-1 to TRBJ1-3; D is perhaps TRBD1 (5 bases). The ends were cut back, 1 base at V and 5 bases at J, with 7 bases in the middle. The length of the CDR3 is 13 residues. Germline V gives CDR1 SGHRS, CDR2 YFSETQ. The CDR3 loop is CASSLTGRNTIYF. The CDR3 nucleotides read TGCGCCAGCAGCTTGACAGGAAGAAACACCATATATTTT.

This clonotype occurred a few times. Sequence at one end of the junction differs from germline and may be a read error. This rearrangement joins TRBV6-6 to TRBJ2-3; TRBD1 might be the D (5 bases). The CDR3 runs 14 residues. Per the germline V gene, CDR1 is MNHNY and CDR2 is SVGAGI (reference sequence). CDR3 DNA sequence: TGTGCCAGCACTTACCAGGGATTTCGAGATACGCAGTATTTT. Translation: CASTYQGFRDTQYF.

In DNA form, the CDR3 reads TGTGCCAGCAAACCCAGGGGGTATAATGAAGCTTTCTTT. Its protein product is CASKPRGYNEAFF. The chain carries TRBV27 and TRBJ1-1, with 7 nucleotides matching TRBD1. This CDR3 has 13 residues. With 7 bases clipped from V and 7 bases from J, the junction kept 9 bases outside the gene matches. CDR1 and CDR2 from the germline V gene are MNHEY and SMNVEV (reference sequence).

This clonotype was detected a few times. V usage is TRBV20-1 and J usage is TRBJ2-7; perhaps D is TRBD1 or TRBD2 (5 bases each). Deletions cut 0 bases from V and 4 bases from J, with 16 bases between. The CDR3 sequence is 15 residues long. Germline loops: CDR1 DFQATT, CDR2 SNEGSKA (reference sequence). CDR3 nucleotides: TGCAGTGCTAGAGATTTCCGGGGCTTTTCTTACGAGCAGTACTTC. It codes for CSARDFRGFSYEQYF.

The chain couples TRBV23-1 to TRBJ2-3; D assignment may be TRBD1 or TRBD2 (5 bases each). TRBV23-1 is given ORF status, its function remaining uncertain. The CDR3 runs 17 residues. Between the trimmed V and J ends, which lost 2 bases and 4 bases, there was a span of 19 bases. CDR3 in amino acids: CASSQRDHKSRPDTQYF. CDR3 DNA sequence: TGCGCCAGCAGTCAACGGGACCATAAGAGCAGGCCAGATACGCAGTATTTT.

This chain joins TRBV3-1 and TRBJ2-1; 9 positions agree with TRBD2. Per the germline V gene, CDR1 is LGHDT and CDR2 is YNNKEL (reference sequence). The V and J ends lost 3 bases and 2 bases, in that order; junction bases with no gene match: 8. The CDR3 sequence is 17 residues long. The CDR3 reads CASSHGKLAGAYNEQFF. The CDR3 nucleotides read TGTGCCAGCAGCCATGGGAAACTAGCGGGTGCCTACAATGAGCAGTTCTTC.